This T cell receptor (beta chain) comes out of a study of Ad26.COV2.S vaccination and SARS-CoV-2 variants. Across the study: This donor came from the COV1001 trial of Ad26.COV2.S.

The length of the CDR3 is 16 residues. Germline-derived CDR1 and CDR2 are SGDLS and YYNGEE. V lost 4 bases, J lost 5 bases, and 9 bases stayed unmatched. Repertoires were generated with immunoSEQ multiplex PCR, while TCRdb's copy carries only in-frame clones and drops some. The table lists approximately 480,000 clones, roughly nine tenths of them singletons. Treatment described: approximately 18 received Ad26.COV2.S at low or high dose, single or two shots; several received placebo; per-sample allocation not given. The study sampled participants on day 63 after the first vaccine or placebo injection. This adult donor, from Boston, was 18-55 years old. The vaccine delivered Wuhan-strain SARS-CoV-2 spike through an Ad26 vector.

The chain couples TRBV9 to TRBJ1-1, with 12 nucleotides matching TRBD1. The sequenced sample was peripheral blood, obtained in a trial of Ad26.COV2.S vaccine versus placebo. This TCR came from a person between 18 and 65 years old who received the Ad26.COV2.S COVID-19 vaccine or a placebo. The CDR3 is CASSRGQGAVITEAFF. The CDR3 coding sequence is TGTGCCAGCAGCAGGGGACAGGGGGCGGTTATAACTGAAGCTTTCTTT.